These 5 T cell receptor beta chains originate from one sample sequenced in a study of graft-versus-host responses after intestinal transplantation. Profiled with immunoSEQ multiplex PCR; TCRdb holds only in-frame clones, not every one. The table shows roughly 21,000 clones, with 40% to 45% occurring only once. Each mixed lymphocyte reaction held around 200,000 CFSE-labeled responders and around 200,000 irradiated violet-dye-labeled stimulators. The sample consisted of alloreactive CD8+ T cells from a mixed lymphocyte reaction culture, taken before intestinal transplant. Subset noted: CFSE-low proliferating T cells sorted from approximately 6-day pre-transplant mixed lymphocyte reaction (GvH or HvG direction). These receptors all stem from a human patient who received an intestinal transplant.

The chain employs TRBV7-9 and TRBJ2-1; TRBD2 might be the D (6 bases). Germline lookup yields CDR1 SEHNR and CDR2 FQNEAQ (reference sequence). CDR3 size: 17 residues. Between the trimmed V and J ends, which lost 5 bases and 0 bases, there was a span of 17 bases. CDR3 in amino acids: CASSAGGVAGSYNEQFF. The CDR3 DNA reads TGTGCCAGCAGCGCCGGCGGGGTCGCGGGCTCCTACAATGAGCAGTTCTTC. Combining the CDR3 with reference TRBV7-9 and TRBJ2-1 gives the whole variable domain DTGVSQNPRHKITKRGQNVTFRCDPISEHNRLYWYRQTLGQGPEFLTYFQNEAQLEKSRLLSDRFSAERPKGSFSTLEIQRTEQGDSAMYLCASSAGGVAGSYNEQFFGPGTRLTVL.

This clone is medium-sized (0.01 to 0.1%). The chain has TRBV5-4 and TRBJ1-2, with 7 bases matching TRBD1. The CDR3 totals 15 residues. From germline, CDR1 is SGHNT and CDR2 YYREEE (reference sequence). The trim removed 3 bases at V and 4 bases at J, leaving 9 bases unmatched. CDR3 loop: CASSWGRGGGYGYTF. CDR3 DNA sequence: TGTGCCAGCAGCTGGGGTCGAGGGGGCGGCTATGGCTACACCTTC.

The chain is built from TRBV27 and TRBJ1-1, with TRBD1 matching 8 bases. The CDR3 is 13 residues long. The J segment lost 4 bases and the V segment lost 8 bases, leaving 6 bases of the junction unmatched. Germline CDR1 is MNHEY and CDR2 is SMNVEV (reference sequence). The DNA for the CDR3 is TGTGCCAGCCAACGACAGGGGAGCACTGAAGCTTTCTTT. It translates to CASQRQGSTEAFF.

The chain has TRBV4-2 and TRBJ2-1; D is possibly TRBD2 (6 bases). V was trimmed by 1 base and J by 0 bases, leaving 13 bases between them. Germline V CDR1 and CDR2: LGHNA, YNFKEQ. CDR3 size: 17 residues. The CDR3 loop reads CASSQARAGSSYNEQFF. The CDR3, as DNA: TGTGCCAGCAGCCAAGCACGGGCGGGAAGCTCCTACAATGAGCAGTTCTTC.

This rearrangement joins TRBV2 to TRBJ2-1; D gene unclear. The CDR3 sequence is 15 residues long. Germline CDR1 SNHLY, CDR2 FYNNEI. V was pared by 4 bases and J by 9 bases, with 19 bases between. The DNA for the CDR3 is TGTGCCAGCAGTGGACAACCCCTTCTTAGTCTTGAGCAGTTCTTC. Encoded protein: CASSGQPLLSLEQFF.